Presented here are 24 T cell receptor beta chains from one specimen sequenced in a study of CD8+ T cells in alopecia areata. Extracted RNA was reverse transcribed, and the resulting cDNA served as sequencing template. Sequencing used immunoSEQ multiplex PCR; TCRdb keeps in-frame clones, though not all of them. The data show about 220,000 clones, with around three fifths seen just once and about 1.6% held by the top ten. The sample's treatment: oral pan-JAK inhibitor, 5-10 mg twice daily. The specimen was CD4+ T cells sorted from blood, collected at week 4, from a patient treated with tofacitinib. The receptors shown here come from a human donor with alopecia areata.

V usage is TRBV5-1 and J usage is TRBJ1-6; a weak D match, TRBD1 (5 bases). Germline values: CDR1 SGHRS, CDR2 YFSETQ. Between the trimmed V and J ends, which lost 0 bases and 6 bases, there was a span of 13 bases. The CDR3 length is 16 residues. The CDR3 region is CASSLDGRVSNSPLHF. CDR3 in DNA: TGCGCCAGCAGCTTGGATGGCAGGGTGTCTAATTCACCCCTCCACTTT.

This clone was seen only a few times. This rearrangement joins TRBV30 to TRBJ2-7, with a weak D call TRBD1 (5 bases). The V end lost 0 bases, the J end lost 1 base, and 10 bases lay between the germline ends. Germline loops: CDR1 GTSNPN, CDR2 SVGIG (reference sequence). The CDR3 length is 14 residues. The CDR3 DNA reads TGTGCCTGGAGTGTACCCCCAGGGTCCTACGAGCAGTACTTC. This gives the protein CAWSVPPGSYEQYF.

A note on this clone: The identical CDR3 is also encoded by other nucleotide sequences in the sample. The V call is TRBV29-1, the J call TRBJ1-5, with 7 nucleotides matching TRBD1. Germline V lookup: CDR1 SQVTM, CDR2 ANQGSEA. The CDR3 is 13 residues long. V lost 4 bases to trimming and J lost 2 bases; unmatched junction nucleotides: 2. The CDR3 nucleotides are TGCAGCGTTGGGGACAGAGGCAATCAGCCCCAGCATTTT. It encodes CSVGDRGNQPQHF. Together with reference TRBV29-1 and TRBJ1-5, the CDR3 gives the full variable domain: SAVISQKPSRDICQRGTSLTIQCQVDSQVTMMFWYRQQPGQSLTLIATANQGSEATYESGFVIDKFPISRPNLTFSTLTVSNMSPEDSSIYLCSVGDRGNQPQHFGDGTRLSIL.

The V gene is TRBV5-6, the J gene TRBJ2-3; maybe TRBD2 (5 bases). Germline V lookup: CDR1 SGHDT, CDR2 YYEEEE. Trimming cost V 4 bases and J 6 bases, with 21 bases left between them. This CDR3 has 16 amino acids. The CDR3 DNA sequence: TGTGCCAGCAGCCCATCCCACGGGGTAAGGACGGATACGCAGTATTTT. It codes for CASSPSHGVRTDTQYF.

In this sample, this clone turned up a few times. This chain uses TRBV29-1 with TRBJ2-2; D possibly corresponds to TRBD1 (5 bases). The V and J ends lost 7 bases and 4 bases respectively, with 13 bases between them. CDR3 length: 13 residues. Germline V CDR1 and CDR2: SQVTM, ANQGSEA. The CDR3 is CSAKSDSTGELFF. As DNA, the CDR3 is TGCAGCGCCAAGTCAGACAGCACCGGGGAGCTGTTTTTT.

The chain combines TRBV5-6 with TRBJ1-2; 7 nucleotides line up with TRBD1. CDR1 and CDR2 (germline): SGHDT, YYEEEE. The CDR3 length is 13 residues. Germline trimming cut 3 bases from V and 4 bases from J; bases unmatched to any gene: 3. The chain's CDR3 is CASSSTGFYGYTF. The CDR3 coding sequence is TGTGCCAGCAGCTCGACAGGGTTCTATGGCTACACCTTC.

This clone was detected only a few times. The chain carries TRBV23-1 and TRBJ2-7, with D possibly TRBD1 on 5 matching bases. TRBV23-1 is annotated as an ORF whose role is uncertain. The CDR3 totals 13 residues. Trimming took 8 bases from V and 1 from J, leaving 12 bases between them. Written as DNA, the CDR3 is TGCGCCAGCCCGGCAGGGAAGTCCTACGAGCAGTACTTC. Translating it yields CASPAGKSYEQYF.

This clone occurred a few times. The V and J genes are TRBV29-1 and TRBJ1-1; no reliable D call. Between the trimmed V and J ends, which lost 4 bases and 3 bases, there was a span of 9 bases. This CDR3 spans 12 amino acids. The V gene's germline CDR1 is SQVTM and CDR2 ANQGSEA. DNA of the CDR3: TGCAGCGTTGGTCACGTGGACACTGAAGCTTTCTTT. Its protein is CSVGHVDTEAFF.

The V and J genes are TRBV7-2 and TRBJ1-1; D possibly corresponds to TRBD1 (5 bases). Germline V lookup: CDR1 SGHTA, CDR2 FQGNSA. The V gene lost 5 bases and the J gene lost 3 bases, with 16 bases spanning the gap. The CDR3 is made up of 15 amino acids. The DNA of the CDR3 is TGTGCCAGCAGCCCCCAACGGGGCAGACACACTGAAGCTTTCTTT. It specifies CASSPQRGRHTEAFF.

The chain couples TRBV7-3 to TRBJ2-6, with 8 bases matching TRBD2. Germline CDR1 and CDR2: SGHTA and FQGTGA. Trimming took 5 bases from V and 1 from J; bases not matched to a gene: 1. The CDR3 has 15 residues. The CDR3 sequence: CASSPGGSGANVLTF. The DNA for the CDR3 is TGTGCCAGCAGCCCGGGAGGGTCTGGGGCCAACGTCCTGACTTTC.

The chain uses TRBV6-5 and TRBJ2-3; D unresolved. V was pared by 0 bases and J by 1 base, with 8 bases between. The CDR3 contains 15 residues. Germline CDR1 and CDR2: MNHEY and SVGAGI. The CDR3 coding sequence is TGTGCCAGCAGTTACTCAGCCGGGCGCACAGATACGCAGTATTTT. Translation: CASSYSAGRTDTQYF.

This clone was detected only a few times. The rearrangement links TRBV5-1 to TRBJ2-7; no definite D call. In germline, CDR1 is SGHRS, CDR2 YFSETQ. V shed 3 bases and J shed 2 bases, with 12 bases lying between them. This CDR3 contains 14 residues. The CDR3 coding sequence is TGCGCCAGCAGCTCCCAAGTCGCGACCTACGAGCAGTACTTC. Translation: CASSSQVATYEQYF.

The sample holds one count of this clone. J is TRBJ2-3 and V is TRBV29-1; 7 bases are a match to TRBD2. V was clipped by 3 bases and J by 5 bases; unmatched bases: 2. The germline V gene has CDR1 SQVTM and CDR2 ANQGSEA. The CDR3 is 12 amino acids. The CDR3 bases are TGCAGCGTTGAGCGCGGGGGAGATACGCAGTATTTT. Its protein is CSVERGGDTQYF.

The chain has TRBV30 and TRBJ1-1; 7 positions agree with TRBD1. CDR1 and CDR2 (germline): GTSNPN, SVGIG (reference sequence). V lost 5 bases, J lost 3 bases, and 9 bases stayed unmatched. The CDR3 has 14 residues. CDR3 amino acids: CAWSGDSAHTEAFF. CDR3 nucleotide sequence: TGTGCCTGGTCGGGGGACAGTGCCCACACTGAAGCTTTCTTT.

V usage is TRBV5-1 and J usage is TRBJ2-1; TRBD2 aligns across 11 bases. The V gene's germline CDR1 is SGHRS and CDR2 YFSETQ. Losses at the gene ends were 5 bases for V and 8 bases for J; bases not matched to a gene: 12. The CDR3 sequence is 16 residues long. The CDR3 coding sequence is TGCGCCAGCAGTCGTACTCTAGCGGGGGGCGGTTATGAGCAGTTCTTC. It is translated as CASSRTLAGGGYEQFF.

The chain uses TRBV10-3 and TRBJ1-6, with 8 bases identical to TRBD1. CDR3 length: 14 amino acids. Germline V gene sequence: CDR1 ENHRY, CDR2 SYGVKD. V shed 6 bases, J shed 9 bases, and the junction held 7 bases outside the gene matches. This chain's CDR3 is CAISKDRESSPLHF. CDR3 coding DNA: TGTGCCATCAGCAAGGACAGGGAAAGTTCACCCCTCCACTTT.

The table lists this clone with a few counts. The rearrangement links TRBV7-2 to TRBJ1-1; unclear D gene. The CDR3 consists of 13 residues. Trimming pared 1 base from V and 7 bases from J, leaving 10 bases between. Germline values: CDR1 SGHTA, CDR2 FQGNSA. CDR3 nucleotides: TGTGCCAGCAGCTTAGTGACGCCTAATGAAGCTTTCTTT. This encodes CASSLVTPNEAFF.

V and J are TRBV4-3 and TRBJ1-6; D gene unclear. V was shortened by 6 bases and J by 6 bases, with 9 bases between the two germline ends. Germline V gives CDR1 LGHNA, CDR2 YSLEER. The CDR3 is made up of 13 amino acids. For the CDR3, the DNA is TGCGCCAGCAGACGACTCGGTAATTCACCCCTCCACTTT. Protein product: CASRRLGNSPLHF.

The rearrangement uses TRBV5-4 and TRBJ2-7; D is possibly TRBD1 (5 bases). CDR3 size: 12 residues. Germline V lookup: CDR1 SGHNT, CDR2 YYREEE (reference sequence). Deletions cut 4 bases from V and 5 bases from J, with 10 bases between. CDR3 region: CASSRDSDEQYF. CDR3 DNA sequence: TGTGCCAGCAGCCGCGACAGTGACGAGCAGTACTTC.

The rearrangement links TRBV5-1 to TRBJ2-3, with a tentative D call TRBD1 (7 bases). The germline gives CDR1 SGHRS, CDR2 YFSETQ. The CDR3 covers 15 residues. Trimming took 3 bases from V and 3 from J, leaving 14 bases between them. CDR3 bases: TGCGCCAGCAGCTATAGTTCAGGGGGGACAGATACGCAGTATTTT. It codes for CASSYSSGGTDTQYF.

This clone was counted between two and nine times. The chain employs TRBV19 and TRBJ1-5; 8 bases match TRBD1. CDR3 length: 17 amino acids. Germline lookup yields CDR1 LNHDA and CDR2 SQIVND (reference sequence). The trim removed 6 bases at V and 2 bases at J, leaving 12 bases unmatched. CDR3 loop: CASSPGGSRTRNQPQHF. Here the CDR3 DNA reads TGTGCCAGTAGCCCAGGGGGCTCCAGAACGCGCAATCAGCCCCAGCATTTT.

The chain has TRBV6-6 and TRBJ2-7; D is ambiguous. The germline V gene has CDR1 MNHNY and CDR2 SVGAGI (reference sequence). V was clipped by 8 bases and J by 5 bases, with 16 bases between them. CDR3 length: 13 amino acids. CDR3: CASGQQSPDEQYF. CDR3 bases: TGTGCCAGCGGTCAACAGTCCCCTGACGAGCAGTACTTC.

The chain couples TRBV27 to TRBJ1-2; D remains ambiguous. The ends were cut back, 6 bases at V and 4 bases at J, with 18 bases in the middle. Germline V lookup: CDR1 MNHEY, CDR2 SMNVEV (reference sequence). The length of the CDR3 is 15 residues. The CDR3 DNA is TGTGCCAGCAGCCCCCTCAACGCACAGCTCTATGGCTACACCTTC. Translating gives CASSPLNAQLYGYTF.

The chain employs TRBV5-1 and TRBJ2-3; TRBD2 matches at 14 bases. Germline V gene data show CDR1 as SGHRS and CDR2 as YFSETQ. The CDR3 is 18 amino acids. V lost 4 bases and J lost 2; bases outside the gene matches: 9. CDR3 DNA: TGCGCCAGCAGCAGGACTAGCGGGGGGCTAACCGACACAGATACGCAGTATTTT. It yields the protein CASSRTSGGLTDTDTQYF.